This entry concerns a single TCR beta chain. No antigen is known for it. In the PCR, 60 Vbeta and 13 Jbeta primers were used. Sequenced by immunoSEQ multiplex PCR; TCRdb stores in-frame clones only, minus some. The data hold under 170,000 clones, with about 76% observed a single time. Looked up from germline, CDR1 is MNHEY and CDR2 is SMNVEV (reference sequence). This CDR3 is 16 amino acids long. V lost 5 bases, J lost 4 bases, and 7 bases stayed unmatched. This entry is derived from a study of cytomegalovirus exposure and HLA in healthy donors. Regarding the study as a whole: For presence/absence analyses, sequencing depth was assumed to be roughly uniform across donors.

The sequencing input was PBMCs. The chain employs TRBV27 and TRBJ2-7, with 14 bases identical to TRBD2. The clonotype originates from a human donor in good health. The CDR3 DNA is TGTGCCAGCAGTAGAGCTGGGACTAGCGGGGGTTACGAGCAGTACTTC. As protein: CASSRAGTSGGYEQYF.